The 11 T cell receptor beta chains below all came from one sample that was sequenced in a study of blood T cell repertoires in COVID-19. Libraries were prepared by immunoSEQ multiplex PCR; TCRdb keeps only in-frame clonotypes and omits some of them. The sample records around 250,000 clones, roughly nine tenths being singletons. The specimen was peripheral blood. The receptors stem from a woman aged 40 to 50 who had recovered from COVID-19.

The chain uses TRBV4-1 and TRBJ2-3; TRBD2 matches at 8 bases. J gave up 3 bases and V 4 bases, and 12 bases lay outside the gene matches. This CDR3 spans 17 amino acids. Germline V gene sequence: CDR1 MGHRA, CDR2 YSYEKL. As DNA, the CDR3 is TGCGCCAGCAGCCCCGAAATGCGGGGGGTTGTGACAGATACGCAGTATTTT. Translated: CASSPEMRGVVTDTQYF.

The genes are TRBV28 and TRBJ1-2; the match to TRBD1 covers 7 bases. Germline V gene data show CDR1 as MDHEN and CDR2 as SYDVKM. V shed 8 bases, J shed 8 bases, and the junction held 5 bases outside the gene matches. The CDR3 has 11 amino acids. The CDR3 bases are TGTGCCAGCGCGGACAGGTTGGGCTACACCTTC. Protein sequence: CASADRLGYTF.

The chain is built from TRBV5-1 and TRBJ1-1, with D perhaps matching TRBD1 (6 bases). Germline V gene lookup returns CDR1 SGHRS and CDR2 YFSETQ. V lost 3 bases, J lost 1 base, and 19 bases lay in between. The CDR3 spans 17 residues. The CDR3 here is CASSSSAWGGRNTEAFF. CDR3 DNA sequence: TGCGCCAGCAGCTCTTCTGCTTGGGGGGGCCGGAACACTGAAGCTTTCTTT.

The genes are TRBV6-2 or TRBV6-3 and TRBJ2-6; D uncertain. CDR1 and CDR2 from the germline V gene are MNHEY and SVGEGT. The CDR3 has 15 residues. V shed 6 bases and J shed 0 bases, with 9 bases lying between them. CDR3 region: CASSSEDSGANVLTF. The CDR3, as DNA: TGTGCCAGCAGCTCAGAAGACTCTGGGGCCAACGTCCTGACTTTC.

CDR3 nucleotides: TGTGCCAGCAGTACAGGGATCCGAGGTGGCTACACCTTC. Translated: CASSTGIRGGYTF. The chain employs TRBV28 and TRBJ1-2, with a possible D match to TRBD1 (6 bases). This CDR3 is 13 amino acids long. Germline V gene data show CDR1 as MDHEN and CDR2 as SYDVKM. Between the trimmed V and J ends, which lost 5 bases and 7 bases, there was a span of 14 bases.

This rearrangement joins TRBV5-5 to TRBJ2-1, with TRBD2 matching 10 bases. The germline CDR1 and CDR2 sequences are SGHKS and YYEKEE (reference sequence). The CDR3 loop spans 15 amino acids. Unmatched junction bases numbered 3, after V lost 0 bases and J lost 6 bases. CDR3 nucleotides: TGTGCCAGCAGCTTGGGACTAGCGGGCGTCAATGAGCAGTTCTTC. Amino acids: CASSLGLAGVNEQFF.

The chain joins TRBV9 to TRBJ2-2, with 7 nucleotides matching TRBD1. This CDR3 region has 16 residues. Germline CDR1 and CDR2: SGDLS and YYNGEE. The junction had 8 bases not matched to a gene; V was cut back by 0 bases and J by 6 bases. In nucleotides, the CDR3 is TGTGCCAGCAGCGTAGAAATAGGGGGCAGTTCCGGGGAGCTGTTTTTT. It specifies CASSVEIGGSSGELFF.

This clone was counted once. The CDR3 DNA follows: TGTGCCAGCGGTGGGCTAGCGGAAAACTACAATGAGCAGTTCTTC. Translation: CASGGLAENYNEQFF. The chain combines TRBV7-9 with TRBJ2-1; 7 nucleotides align to TRBD2. The CDR3 has 15 residues. Trimming at V came to 8 bases and at J to 3 bases, leaving 10 bases not matched to a gene. The germline V gene encodes CDR1 SEHNR and CDR2 FQNEAQ (reference sequence).

The rearrangement uses TRBV10-3 and TRBJ1-4; D call uncertain. The V gene's germline CDR1 is ENHRY and CDR2 SYGVKD. Trimming pared 3 bases from V and 2 bases from J, leaving 10 bases between. This CDR3 comprises 15 residues. The CDR3 DNA reads TGTGCCATCAGTGACGAGAGGAGTACTAATGAAAAACTGTTTTTT. This gives the protein CAISDERSTNEKLFF.

This clone was counted once. This chain links TRBV5-8 with TRBJ1-1; 7 positions agree with TRBD1. Germline-derived CDR1 and CDR2 are SGHTS and YDEGEE. The V and J ends lost 4 bases and 4 bases, in that order; junction bases with no gene match: 13. The CDR3 length is 16 residues. CDR3 sequence: CASSHDRDWWGTEAFF. CDR3 sequence (DNA): TGTGCCAGCAGCCACGACAGGGATTGGTGGGGCACTGAAGCTTTCTTT.

Only one count was recorded for this clone. The chain recombines TRBV6-5 with TRBJ1-3, with a possible D match to TRBD1 (5 bases). Germline CDR1 MNHEY, CDR2 SVGAGI. V was trimmed by 6 bases and J by 3 bases, leaving 15 bases between them. The CDR3 spans 15 residues. The CDR3 sequence is CASRRGAVYGNTIYF. Written as DNA, the CDR3 is TGTGCCAGCAGACGCGGGGCAGTTTATGGAAACACCATATATTTT.